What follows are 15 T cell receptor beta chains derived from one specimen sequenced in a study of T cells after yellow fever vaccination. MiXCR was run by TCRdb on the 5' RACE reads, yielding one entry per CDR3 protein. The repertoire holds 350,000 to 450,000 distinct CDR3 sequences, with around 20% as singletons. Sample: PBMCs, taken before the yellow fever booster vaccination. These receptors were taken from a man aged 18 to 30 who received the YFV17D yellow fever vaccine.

CDR3 sequence (DNA): TGTGCCAGCAGCGCGAATGGCCGGGTGGAGACCCAGTACTTC. It is translated as CASSANGRVETQYF. The chain links TRBV9 to TRBJ2-5; D gene ambiguous. The V end was cut by 3 bases, the J end by 5 bases, with 14 bases between. CDR3 length equals 14 residues. Looked up from germline, CDR1 is SGDLS and CDR2 is YYNGEE.

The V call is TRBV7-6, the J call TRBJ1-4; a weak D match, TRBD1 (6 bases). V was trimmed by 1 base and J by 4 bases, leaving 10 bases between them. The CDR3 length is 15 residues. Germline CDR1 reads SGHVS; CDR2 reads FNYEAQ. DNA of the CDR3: TGTGCCAGCAGCTTAGGACAGGTTATTAATGAAAAACTGTTTTTT. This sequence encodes CASSLGQVINEKLFF.

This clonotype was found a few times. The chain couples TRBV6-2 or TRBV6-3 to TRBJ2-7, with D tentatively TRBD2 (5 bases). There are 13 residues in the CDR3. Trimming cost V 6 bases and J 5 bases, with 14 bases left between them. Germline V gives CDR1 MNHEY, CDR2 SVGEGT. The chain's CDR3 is CASRRTARHEQYV. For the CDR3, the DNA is TGTGCCAGCAGACGGACTGCCCGACACGAGCAGTACGTC.

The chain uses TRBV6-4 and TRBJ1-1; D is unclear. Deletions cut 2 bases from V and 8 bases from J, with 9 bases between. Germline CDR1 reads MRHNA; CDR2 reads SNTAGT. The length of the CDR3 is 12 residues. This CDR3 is CASSDPSGEAFF. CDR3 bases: TGTGCCAGCAGTGACCCCTCGGGGGAAGCTTTCTTT.

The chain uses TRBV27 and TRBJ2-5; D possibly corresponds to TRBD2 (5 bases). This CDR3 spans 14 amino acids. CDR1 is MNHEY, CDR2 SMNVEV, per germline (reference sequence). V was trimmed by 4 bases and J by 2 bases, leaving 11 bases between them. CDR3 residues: CASSSRRLQETQYF. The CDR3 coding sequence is TGTGCCAGCAGTTCTCGGAGACTACAAGAGACCCAGTACTTC.

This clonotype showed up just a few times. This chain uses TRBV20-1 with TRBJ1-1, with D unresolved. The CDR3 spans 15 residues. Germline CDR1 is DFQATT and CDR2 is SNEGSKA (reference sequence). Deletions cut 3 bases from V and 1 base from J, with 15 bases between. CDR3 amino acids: CSARTMARKNTEAFF. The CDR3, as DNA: TGCAGTGCTAGGACAATGGCCCGCAAGAACACTGAAGCTTTCTTT.

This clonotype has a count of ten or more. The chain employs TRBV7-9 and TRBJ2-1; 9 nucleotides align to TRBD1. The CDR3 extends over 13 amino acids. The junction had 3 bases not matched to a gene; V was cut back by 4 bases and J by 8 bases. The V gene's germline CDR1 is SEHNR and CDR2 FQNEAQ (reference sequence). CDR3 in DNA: TGTGCCAGCAGCTCTGACAGGGGGGATGAGCAGTTCTTC. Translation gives CASSSDRGDEQFF.

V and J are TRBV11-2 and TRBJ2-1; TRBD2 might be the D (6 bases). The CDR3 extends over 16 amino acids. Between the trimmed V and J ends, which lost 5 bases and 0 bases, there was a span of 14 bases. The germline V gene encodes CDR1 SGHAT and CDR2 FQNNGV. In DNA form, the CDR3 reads TGTGCCAGCAGCCTCCGGCGGGACGCCTCCTACAATGAGCAGTTCTTC. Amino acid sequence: CASSLRRDASYNEQFF.

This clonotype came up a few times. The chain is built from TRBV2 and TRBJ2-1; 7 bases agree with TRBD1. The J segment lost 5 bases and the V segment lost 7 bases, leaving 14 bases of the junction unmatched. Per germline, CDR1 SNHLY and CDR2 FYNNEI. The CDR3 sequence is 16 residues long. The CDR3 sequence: CASNEGAQIIDNEQFF. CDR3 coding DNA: TGTGCCAGCAATGAGGGGGCGCAGATTATAGACAATGAGCAGTTCTTC.

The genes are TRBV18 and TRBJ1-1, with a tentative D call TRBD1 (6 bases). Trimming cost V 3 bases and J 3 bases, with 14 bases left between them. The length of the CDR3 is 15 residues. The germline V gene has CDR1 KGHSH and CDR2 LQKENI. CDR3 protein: CASSPRLSGDTEAFF. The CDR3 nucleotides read TGTGCCAGCTCACCTAGGCTTTCAGGGGACACTGAAGCTTTCTTT.

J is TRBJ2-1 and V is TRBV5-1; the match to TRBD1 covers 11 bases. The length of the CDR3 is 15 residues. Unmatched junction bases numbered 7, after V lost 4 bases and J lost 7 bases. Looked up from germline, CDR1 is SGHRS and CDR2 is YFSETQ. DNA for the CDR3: TGCGCCAGCAGCCGTCGGACAGGGGGCTTAAATGAGCAGTTCTTC. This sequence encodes CASSRRTGGLNEQFF. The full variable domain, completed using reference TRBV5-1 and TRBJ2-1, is KAGVTQTPRYLIKTRGQQVTLSCSPISGHRSVSWYQQTPGQGLQFLFEYFSETQRNKGNFPGRFSGRQFSNSRSEMNVSTLELGDSALYLCASSRRTGGLNEQFFGPGTRLTVL.

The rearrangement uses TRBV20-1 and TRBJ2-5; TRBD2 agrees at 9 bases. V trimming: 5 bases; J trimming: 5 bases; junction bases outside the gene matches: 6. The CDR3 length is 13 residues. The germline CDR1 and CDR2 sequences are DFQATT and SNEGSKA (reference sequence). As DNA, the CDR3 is TGCAGTGCTGAGAGCGGGGGGAGGGAGACCCAGTACTTC. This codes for CSAESGGRETQYF.

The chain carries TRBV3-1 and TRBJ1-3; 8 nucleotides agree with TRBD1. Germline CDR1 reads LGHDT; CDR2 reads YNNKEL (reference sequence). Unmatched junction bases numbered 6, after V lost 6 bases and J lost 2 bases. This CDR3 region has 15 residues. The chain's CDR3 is CASSLTGDAGNTIYF. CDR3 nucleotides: TGTGCCAGCAGTCTGACAGGGGACGCTGGAAACACCATATATTTT.

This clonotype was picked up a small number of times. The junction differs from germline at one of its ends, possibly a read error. CDR3 residues: CASRQESDWRTEAFF. CDR3 DNA: TGTGCCAGCAGACAAGAATCAGATTGGAGGACTGAAGCTTTCTTT. V gene TRBV4-2 combines with J gene TRBJ1-1; no definite D call. The CDR3 sequence is 15 residues long. The V gene's germline CDR1 is LGHNA and CDR2 YNFKEQ.

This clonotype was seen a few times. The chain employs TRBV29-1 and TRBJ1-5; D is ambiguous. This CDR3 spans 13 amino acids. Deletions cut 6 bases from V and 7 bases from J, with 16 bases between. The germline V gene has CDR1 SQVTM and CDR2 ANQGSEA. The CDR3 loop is CSVTWTGNQPQHF. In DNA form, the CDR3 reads TGCAGCGTGACGTGGACTGGAAACCAGCCCCAGCATTTT.